The rows below give T cell receptor beta chains drawn from one sample of a study of T cell responses to AZD1222 COVID-19 vaccine. Sequencing used immunoSEQ multiplex PCR; TCRdb keeps in-frame clones, though not all of them. Of some 150,000 clones listed, roughly nine tenths are singletons. This material consisted of peripheral blood, taken after recovery from COVID-19. The receptor source for this set is an adult who had recovered from COVID-19. Each CDR3 is given with its conserved first and last residue. Each record gives: V gene, clone size, D gene, J gene, CDR3 DNA, CDR3 protein. D genes are given only for firm matches. Clone size, where shown, is once, few, many, or a class for clones that have expanded.

>TRBV7-9|once|-|TRBJ1-2
TGTGCCAGCAGCGACGGTGGGTATGGCTACACCTTC
CASSDGGYGYTF
>TRBV5-6|-|-|TRBJ2-5
TGTGCCAGCAGCTCAAACAGCGAAGAGACCCAGTACTTC
CASSSNSEETQYF
>TRBV10-1|-|TRBD1|TRBJ1-1
TGCGCCAGCAGCCCTCTTAGGACAGGGTCAAACACTGAAGCTTTCTTT
CASSPLRTGSNTEAFF
>TRBV27|-|TRBD1|TRBJ1-5
TGTGCCAGCAGTCCTCTTGGATCCGGGACAGAGCAGCCCCAGCATTTT
CASSPLGSGTEQPQHF
>TRBV7-2|-|-|TRBJ1-6
TGTGCCAGCAGCTCTCAAAGGAATTCACCCCTCCACTTT
CASSSQRNSPLHF
>TRBV5-4|once|TRBD2|TRBJ2-1
TGTGCCAGCAGCTTGGCATTAGCGGGCTACAATGAGCAGTTCTTC
CASSLALAGYNEQFF
>TRBV11-3|-|TRBD2|TRBJ2-1
TGTGCCAGCAGCTCCCGGACTAGCGGGAGAATGTACAATGAGCAGTTCTTC
CASSSRTSGRMYNEQFF
>TRBV6-5|-|TRBD1|TRBJ1-1
TGTGCCAGCAGTTACCCCGGGACAGAGGACGCTTTCTTT
CASSYPGTEDAFF
>TRBV7-2|-|TRBD2|TRBJ2-7
TGTGCCAGCAGCCCTGGGACTAGCGCTTCCTACGAGCAGTACTTC
CASSPGTSASYEQYF
>TRBV2|-|-|TRBJ2-5
TGTGCCAGCAGGTTAACCAGGACCCAAGAGACCCAGTACTTC
CASRLTRTQETQYF
>TRBV6-5|-|-|TRBJ1-3
TGTGCCAGCAGCTATGGAAACACCATATATTTT
CASSYGNTIYF
>TRBV12-3/TRBV12-4|-|-|TRBJ2-7
TGTGCCAGCAGTTTTCCCAGGGGGGTGCAGTACTTC
CASSFPRGVQYF
>TRBV6-5|-|-|TRBJ1-2
TGTGCTGGCTGGGGGGCCTATGGCTACACCTTC
CAGWGAYGYTF
>TRBV19|-|-|TRBJ1-1
TGTGCCAGTGGACCCCGGGCCCCCACTGAAGCTTTCTTT
CASGPRAPTEAFF
>TRBV7-8|-|TRBD1|TRBJ1-2
TGTGCCAGCACGCAGGGGGAGACTAACTATGGCTACACCTTC
CASTQGETNYGYTF
>TRBV27|-|-|TRBJ2-7
TGTGCCAGCAGTTCCTCGGGGTCCTACGAGCAGTACTTC
CASSSSGSYEQYF
>TRBV6-6|-|TRBD1|TRBJ1-1
TGTGCCAGCAGTAGGACAGGGGGCCTTGAAGCTTTCTTT
CASSRTGGLEAFF
>TRBV29-1|-|-|TRBJ2-7
TGCAGCGTTGTTATAGGGGGAACTAGCTACGAGCAGTACTTC
CSVVIGGTSYEQYF
>TRBV19|-|-|TRBJ2-1
TGTGCCAGTAGGAAACAGGGAGAGAAGCATGAGCAGTTCTTC
CASRKQGEKHEQFF
>TRBV9|-|TRBD2|TRBJ2-1
TGTGCCAGCAGCGTAACCCCCGCTAAGCGGGGGTCATCCTACAATGAGCAGTTCTTC
CASSVTPAKRGSSYNEQFF
>TRBV7-9|-|-|TRBJ1-3
TGTGCCAGCAGCTTAGGTCCCGAAACCCCCTCTGGAAACACCATATATTTT
CASSLGPETPSGNTIYF
>TRBV5-1|-|TRBD2|TRBJ2-7
TGCGCCAGCAGCATCCCGACTAGCGGGAGGTACGAGCAGTACTTC
CASSIPTSGRYEQYF
>TRBV7-9|-|-|TRBJ2-2
TGTGCCAGCAGCGCCCGGACTGGCCGCGGGGAGCTGTTTTTT
CASSARTGRGELFF
>TRBV29-1|-|TRBD1|TRBJ1-2
TGCAGCGTCCCCGCCCAGGGGGTAAGCGGCTACACCTTC
CSVPAQGVSGYTF
>TRBV5-4|-|-|TRBJ2-7
TGTGCCAGCAGCCTTCGAGGGTTGTCCTACGAGCAGTACTTC
CASSLRGLSYEQYF
>TRBV20-1|-|-|TRBJ1-1
TGCAGTGCTAGTGACTACACTGAAGCTTTCTTT
CSASDYTEAFF
>TRBV5-4|-|-|TRBJ2-7
TGTGCCAGCAGCTTGGAACGGGTCTCCTACGAGCAGTACTTC
CASSLERVSYEQYF
>TRBV6-2/TRBV6-3|-|-|TRBJ1-2
TGTGCCAGCAGTCCCCGGGGAGGGGATGGCTACACCTTC
CASSPRGGDGYTF
>TRBV5-1|-|-|TRBJ1-1
TGCGCCAGCAGCCCTCCCCGGGGGGGACCAAACACTGAAGCTTTCTTT
CASSPPRGGPNTEAFF
>TRBV24-1|-|-|TRBJ1-1
TGTGCCACCAGTGACTCCGCGGGGCGAGCTTTCTTT
CATSDSAGRAFF
>TRBV29-1|-|-|TRBJ1-2
TGCAGCGCGAGGGGGGCCTATGGCTACACCTTC
CSARGAYGYTF
>TRBV6-1|-|TRBD1|TRBJ1-2
TGTGCCAGCAGTGACTGGGACAGTTCACAAGCTAACTATGGCTACACCTTC
CASSDWDSSQANYGYTF
>TRBV7-9|-|-|TRBJ1-2
TGTGCCACCCCGAGCAGGGTAACTAGTGGCTACACCTTC
CATPSRVTSGYTF
>TRBV4-1|-|-|TRBJ1-2
TGCGCCAGCAGCCAAGAAGGCGCCGGAAGAGGGGATTATGGCTACACCTTC
CASSQEGAGRGDYGYTF
>TRBV4-2|-|-|TRBJ1-1
TGTGCCAGCAGCCCCTTACAGGGCACTGAAGCTTTCTTT
CASSPLQGTEAFF
>TRBV19|-|TRBD1|TRBJ1-2
TGTGCCAGTAGTATACTGGCAGGGGGCGGTGGCTACACCTTC
CASSILAGGGGYTF
>TRBV11-2|-|-|TRBJ2-7
TGTGCCAGCAGCACGGGACTGAACTACGAGCAGTACTTC
CASSTGLNYEQYF
>TRBV7-8|-|-|TRBJ2-7
TGTGCCAGCAGCTTGACAGGTAGCTCCTACGAGCAGTACTTC
CASSLTGSSYEQYF
>TRBV7-2|-|TRBD1|TRBJ1-2
TGTGCCAGCAGCTTCCGACGGGACAGGGGTGGCTACACCTTC
CASSFRRDRGGYTF
>TRBV7-3|-|TRBD2|TRBJ2-2
TGTGCCAGCAGCTACGGGATGATAGCGGGAGGGCATTTTCAAACCGGGGAGCTGTTTTTT
CASSYGMIAGGHFQTGELFF
>TRBV28|-|-|TRBJ1-4
TGTGCCAGCAGCCGCGTAGGGGCAACTAATGAAAAACTGTTTTTT
CASSRVGATNEKLFF
>TRBV5-1|-|TRBD2|TRBJ2-7
TGCGCCAGCAGAGCTAGCGGGGGACCTTACGAGCAGTACTTC
CASRASGGPYEQYF
>TRBV27|-|-|TRBJ1-4
TGTGCCAGCAGTTTTTATGACGGGGAAAAACTGTTTTTT
CASSFYDGEKLFF
>TRBV2|once|TRBD2|TRBJ2-7
TGTGCCAGCAGTGGGTTGACTAGCGGGAGGGACGAGCAGTACTTC
CASSGLTSGRDEQYF
>TRBV6-4|-|TRBD1|TRBJ2-1
TGTGCCATCGGACAGGGGGCTAGCTACAATGAGCAGTTCTTC
CAIGQGASYNEQFF
>TRBV19|-|TRBD2|TRBJ2-1
TGTGCCAGTAGTATTATGGCTAGCGGGAGGAATGAGCAGTTCTTC
CASSIMASGRNEQFF
>TRBV19|-|-|TRBJ1-4
TGTGCCAGTATTATAAACAGGGATTCCGCAACTAATGAAAAACTGTTTTTT
CASIINRDSATNEKLFF
>TRBV7-9|few|-|TRBJ2-7
TGTGCCAGCATCGCACAGGGCGGGAGCTCCTACGAGCAGTACTTC
CASIAQGGSSYEQYF
>TRBV7-9|-|TRBD2|TRBJ2-7
TGTGCCAGCAGCCCAAGGACTAGCGGGTTACTCTACGAGCAGTACTTC
CASSPRTSGLLYEQYF
>TRBV14|-|-|TRBJ1-5
TGTGCCAGCAGCCAAGGGAACGGTTACAATCAGCCCCAGCATTTT
CASSQGNGYNQPQHF
>TRBV7-9|-|-|TRBJ2-5
TGTGCCAGCAGCTCCCGACCAAAAGAGACCCAGTACTTC
CASSSRPKETQYF
>TRBV7-8|-|TRBD1|TRBJ2-5
TGTGCCAGCAGCTTCGGGACAGTAGAGACCCAGTACTTC
CASSFGTVETQYF
>TRBV19|-|-|TRBJ1-3
TGTGCCAGTAGTACCCAGGGATTCCACTCTGGAAACACCATATATTTT
CASSTQGFHSGNTIYF
>TRBV25-1|-|-|TRBJ1-1
TGTGCCAGCGCGGTCGGGGGGCGAGTTGCTTTCTTT
CASAVGGRVAFF
>TRBV6-5|-|TRBD1|TRBJ1-5
TGTGCCAGCAGTTCCCACCGGGACAGGGGGACGCCCCAGCATTTT
CASSSHRDRGTPQHF